This passage covers 25 T cell receptor beta chains from one sample sequenced in a study of blood T cells in healthy people across ages (dated by TCRdb to the mid-2010s). Library creation used 5' RACE. These reads were obtained on an Illumina HiSeq 2500. The second PCR ran for roughly 6 to 11 cycles and used a J-beta primer mix along with a sample-barcoded 5' primer. The public sequencing data were trimmed at Q25 with fastp and processed into clonotypes with MiXCR by TCRdb, which kept only in-frame beta chains. Every distinct CDR3 protein forms one entry, paired with its most common genes and DNA. This sample lists about 650,000 distinct CDR3 sequences; around 32% were detected once. The top ten constitute approximately 15% of the sample. The material sequenced was blood. The source of these receptors is a woman of 80 years or more in good health. Donor details come from another sample of the same person, matched by shared clones.

As regards this clonotype: This may arise from a read error, as a much more abundant clone is one base away. V gene TRBV12-3 or TRBV12-4 combines with J gene TRBJ2-6; no reliable D call. The CDR3 sequence is 17 residues long. Between the trimmed V and J ends, which lost 3 bases and 0 bases, there was a span of 12 bases. CDR3 amino acids: CASSFPGRSSGANVLTF. CDR3 nucleotide sequence: TGTGCCAGCAGTTTCCCTGGACGGAGCTCTGGGGCCAACGTCCTGACTTTC.

This clonotype has more than one count but fewer than ten. The chain employs TRBV5-1 and TRBJ1-4; D might be TRBD1 (5 bases). The V and J ends lost 4 bases and 8 bases respectively, with 18 bases between them. CDR3 size: 15 residues. In germline, CDR1 is SGHRS, CDR2 YFSETQ. This CDR3 is CASSAGATGGEKLFF. The CDR3 nucleotides are TGCGCCAGCAGCGCCGGGGCCACGGGAGGAGAAAAACTGTTTTTT.

This clonotype was seen repeatedly, ten times or more. The V and J genes are TRBV6-1 and TRBJ1-2; D is possibly TRBD1 (6 bases). This CDR3 comprises 13 residues. Germline V lookup: CDR1 MNHNS, CDR2 SASEGT. Trimming removed 7 bases from V and 8 bases from J, with 17 bases in between. CDR3 coding DNA: TGTGCCAGCACCCGGGGAGGGGGATACGGCTACACCTTC. Translating gives CASTRGGGYGYTF.

This chain uses TRBV18 with TRBJ2-1, with TRBD1 matching 7 bases. From germline, CDR1 is KGHSH and CDR2 LQKENI. Trimming cost V 2 bases and J 4 bases; bases outside gene matches: 5. CDR3 size: 15 residues. The CDR3 DNA follows: TGTGCCAGCTCACCAAAGGCAGGGGGATACAATGAGCAGTTCTTC. Translated: CASSPKAGGYNEQFF.

The CDR3 is CASRHSRTDNYGYTF. CDR3 coding DNA: TGTGCCAGCAGACATTCGAGGACAGACAACTATGGCTACACCTTC. The chain couples TRBV6-5 to TRBJ1-2, with D possibly being TRBD1 (6 bases). Looked up from germline, CDR1 is MNHEY and CDR2 is SVGAGI. The CDR3 consists of 15 residues. The germline V and J ends were trimmed by 6 bases and 2 bases, with 16 bases remaining between them.

This clonotype was detected many times. Here the CDR3 DNA reads TGCGCCAGCAGCCCCGGTGGCCCTGCCACAGATACGCAGTATTTT. Translation: CASSPGGPATDTQYF. The chain combines TRBV4-3 with TRBJ2-3; D not resolved. Germline CDR1 LGHNA, CDR2 YSLEER. With 4 bases removed from V and 2 bases from J, the gap between germline ends came to 13 bases. This CDR3 region has 15 residues.

The chain employs TRBV7-2 and TRBJ2-1; D tentatively reads TRBD1 or TRBD2 (6 bases each). CDR1 is SGHTA, CDR2 FQGNSA, per germline. This CDR3 comprises 15 residues. The V end lost 2 bases, the J end lost 3 bases, and 11 bases lay between the germline ends. CDR3 sequence (DNA): TGTGCCAGCAGCTTATCAGAGGGGGGCTACAATGAGCAGTTCTTC. It is translated as CASSLSEGGYNEQFF.

With respect to this clonotype: A much larger clone lies a single base off, so this may be a read error. The J gene is TRBJ2-1, the V gene TRBV4-2; TRBD2 is a possible D gene (6 bases). The J call is in doubt because the DNA end fits TRBJ2-7 better. The CDR3 spans 16 residues. CDR1 is LGHNA, CDR2 YNFKEQ, per germline. The CDR3, as DNA: TGTGCCAGCAGCCAAGTTAATAGGAGGGCCTACAATGAGCAGTACTTC. The encoded protein is CASSQVNRRAYNEQYF.

Ten or more counts support this clonotype. This rearrangement joins TRBV12-3 or TRBV12-4 to TRBJ2-1, with TRBD2 as a possible D gene (6 bases). Trimming cost V 7 bases and J 6 bases, with 13 bases left between them. The CDR3 contains 13 residues. The CDR3 reads CASTRTSLNEQFF. CDR3 nucleotide sequence: TGTGCCAGCACTCGCACTAGCCTCAATGAGCAGTTCTTC.

Remarks on this clonotype: A read error is possible here, since a much larger clone lies one base away. The chain has TRBV4-3 and TRBJ2-5; no definite D call. Trimming took 6 bases from V and 5 from J, leaving 19 bases between them. The CDR3 contains 15 residues. Germline V gene sequence: CDR1 LGHNA, CDR2 YSLEER. The DNA for the CDR3 is TGCGCCAGCAGTCTTAACCTACAAGGGTGGGAGACCCAGTACTTC. Residues: CASSLNLQGWETQYF.

This sequence joins TRBV11-2 and TRBJ1-1; TRBD1 is a possible D gene (5 bases). The V gene's germline CDR1 is SGHAT and CDR2 FQNNGV. Between the trimmed V and J ends, which lost 4 bases and 7 bases, there was a span of 22 bases. The CDR3 sequence is 16 residues long. The CDR3 coding sequence is TGTGCCAGCAGCTCCCGCTGGGGCAGCGTAGCGATTGAAGCTTTCTTT. It is translated as CASSSRWGSVAIEAFF.

In DNA, the CDR3 is TGCAGTGCTAGAGATAACAGGGGGCGATCCTACGAGCAGTACTTC. Translated, it gives CSARDNRGRSYEQYF. The chain joins TRBV20-1 to TRBJ2-7; the match to TRBD1 covers 9 bases. Germline values: CDR1 DFQATT, CDR2 SNEGSKA (reference sequence). The CDR3 runs to 15 residues. Trimming cost V 0 bases and J 1 base; bases outside gene matches: 4.

On this clonotype itself: Germline and junction disagree at one end, which may indicate a read error. The J gene is TRBJ2-5, the V gene TRBV7-2; unclear D gene. CDR1 and CDR2 (germline): SGHTA, FQGNSA. The CDR3 has 18 amino acids. The CDR3 loop reads CVSSASFRVRVSEETQYF. DNA for the CDR3: TGTGTCAGCAGCGCATCATTTAGGGTTCGGGTCTCGGAGGAGACCCAGTACTTC. The full variable domain, with the rest looked up from reference TRBV7-2 and TRBJ2-5, is GAGVSQSPSNKVTEKGKDVELRCDPISGHTALYWYRQSLGQGLEFLIYFQGNSAPDKSGLPSDRFSAERTGGSVSTLTIQRTQQEDSAVYLCVSSASFRVRVSEETQYFGPGTRLLVL.

The rearrangement links TRBV30 to TRBJ2-3, with a tentative D call TRBD1 (5 bases). The CDR3 spans 15 residues. V lost 0 bases, J lost 1 base, and 11 bases lay in between. The V gene's germline CDR1 is GTSNPN and CDR2 SVGIG (reference sequence). The CDR3: CAWSVTQGRTDTQYF. The CDR3 DNA is TGTGCCTGGAGTGTAACGCAGGGTCGCACAGATACGCAGTATTTT.

Many counts were recorded for this clonotype. The chain combines TRBV7-2 with TRBJ1-4; D is unclear. Trimming pared 3 bases from V and 8 bases from J, leaving 7 bases between. Germline CDR1 is SGHTA and CDR2 is FQGNSA. There are 12 residues in the CDR3. CDR3 in amino acids: CASSLGKEKLFF. In DNA form, the CDR3 reads TGTGCCAGCAGCTTGGGTAAAGAAAAACTGTTTTTT.

This clonotype was counted at least ten times. This chain links TRBV5-1 with TRBJ2-5, with D perhaps being TRBD1 or TRBD2 (5 bases each). This CDR3 comprises 14 residues. Germline V gene data show CDR1 as SGHRS and CDR2 as YFSETQ. V lost 1 base and J lost 5, with 12 bases in between. The CDR3 nucleotides read TGCGCCAGCAGCTTGTATCCGGGGCAGGAGACCCAGTACTTC. This translates into CASSLYPGQETQYF.

At least ten counts were recorded for this clonotype. The gene calls are TRBV9 and TRBJ2-6, with TRBD1 matching 8 bases. In germline, CDR1 is SGDLS, CDR2 YYNGEE. The ends lost 4 bases at V and 0 bases at J; junction bases unmatched: 24. The CDR3 is 23 amino acids. CDR3 amino acids: CASSPTTGTGTGLLHSGANVLTF. CDR3 in DNA: TGTGCCAGCAGCCCCACCACGGGGACCGGGACAGGCCTACTTCACTCTGGGGCCAACGTCCTGACTTTC.

The chain links TRBV25-1 to TRBJ2-7; no firm D call. The CDR3 sequence is 13 residues long. Germline-derived CDR1 and CDR2 are MGHDK and SYGVNS. The V gene lost 7 bases and the J gene lost 0 bases, with 10 bases spanning the gap. The CDR3 sequence is CASKTTSSYEQYF. DNA for the CDR3: TGTGCCAGCAAAACAACCAGCTCCTACGAGCAGTACTTC.

The V gene is TRBV20-1, the J gene TRBJ2-1; D not certain. Germline assignment: CDR1 DFQATT and CDR2 SNEGSKA (reference sequence). V dropped 0 bases and J dropped 9 bases, with 9 bases sitting between them. This CDR3 contains 12 residues. CDR3 bases: TGCAGTGCTAGAGATACGGCCTCTGAGCAGTTCTTC. This translates into CSARDTASEQFF.

In this sample, this clonotype turned up many times. The genes are TRBV7-9 and TRBJ1-6; 7 bases map to TRBD1. CDR3 length: 16 residues. Germline-derived CDR1 and CDR2 are SEHNR and FQNEAQ (reference sequence). Trimming removed 5 bases from V and 3 bases from J; junction bases left unmatched: 7. CDR3 bases: TGTGCCAGCAGCCCGGGGACAGCAGACTATAATTCACCCCTCCACTTT. This sequence encodes CASSPGTADYNSPLHF.

To note about this clonotype: Possible read error: a much larger clone is one base away. The CDR3 reads CASSDGARASGTNVLTF. In DNA form, the CDR3 reads TGTGCCAGCAGTGATGGGGCCAGGGCTAGTGGGACCAACGTCCTGACTTTC. V is TRBV2 and J is TRBJ2-6, with D tentatively TRBD1 (5 bases). The germline CDR1 and CDR2 sequences are SNHLY and FYNNEI. The CDR3 runs 17 residues.

The chain uses TRBV12-3 or TRBV12-4 and TRBJ2-2, with 8 positions matching TRBD1. The CDR3 spans 16 residues. J lost 6 bases, V lost 3 bases, and 9 bases had no gene match. The CDR3 sequence is CASSLLQGAGAGELFF. The CDR3 DNA sequence: TGTGCCAGCAGTTTGTTGCAGGGGGCAGGGGCCGGGGAGCTGTTTTTT.

This clonotype was seen a handful of times. A much larger clone differs from this one at a single base, so this may be a read error. The V and J genes are TRBV6-5 and TRBJ2-1; 7 nucleotides agree with TRBD2. There are 15 residues in the CDR3. Trimming cost V 6 bases and J 5 bases; bases outside gene matches: 10. In germline, CDR1 is MNHEY, CDR2 SVGAGI. CDR3 nucleotides: TGTGCCAGCAGCCCAACGGGGGGACTCAACAATGAGCAGTTCTTC. It specifies CASSPTGGLNNEQFF.

This clonotype was picked up many times. This chain links TRBV9 with TRBJ2-1; 8 bases match TRBD1. The CDR3 runs to 14 residues. Germline V gene data show CDR1 as SGDLS and CDR2 as YYNGEE. The V and J ends lost 0 bases and 7 bases, in that order; junction bases with no gene match: 3. The CDR3, as DNA: TGTGCCAGCAGCGTAGGACAGGGGACGAATGAGCAGTTCTTC. Translating it yields CASSVGQGTNEQFF.

At least ten counts were recorded for this clonotype. This chain links TRBV2 with TRBJ2-7, with 11 bases that match TRBD2. The CDR3 runs to 15 residues. V was clipped by 4 bases and J by 4 bases; unmatched bases: 6. Germline V gene data show CDR1 as SNHLY and CDR2 as FYNNEI. The CDR3 loop reads CASSATSGASYEQYF. Here the CDR3 DNA reads TGTGCCAGCAGTGCGACTAGCGGGGCATCGTACGAGCAGTACTTC.